The 21 T cell receptor beta chains in this list originate from one sample, sequenced in a study of Graves' ophthalmopathy and Graves' hyperthyroidism. The study amplified TCR beta CDR3 regions using RNA transcripts. The first-round RT-PCR employed HTBI primers together with the Qiagen OneStep RT-PCR kit. A multiplex PCR was then performed as the second round. TCRdb reanalysed the multiplex PCR reads using MiXCR and keeps one entry per CDR3 protein. The sample records approximately 210,000 distinct CDR3 sequences, roughly 21% being singletons. Input material: peripheral blood. The receptors originated from a woman aged 50 to 65 with Graves' ophthalmopathy.

This clonotype was detected ten times or more. The rearrangement joins TRBV28 to TRBJ2-7; 8 bases are a match to TRBD1. Losses at the gene ends were 3 bases for V and 3 bases for J; bases not matched to a gene: 7. Germline values: CDR1 MDHEN, CDR2 SYDVKM. The CDR3 extends over 15 amino acids. Written as DNA, the CDR3 is TGTGCCAGCAGTTTCCCAGACAGGGGATTCTACGAGCAGTACTTC. Protein product: CASSFPDRGFYEQYF.

This clonotype has a count of ten or more. The chain is built from TRBV29-1 and TRBJ1-2; possibly TRBD1 for D (5 bases). Germline V lookup: CDR1 SQVTM, CDR2 ANQGSEA. Trimming left V 4 bases short and J 4 bases short, with 10 bases between. CDR3 length: 12 residues. The CDR3: CSVASDSYGYTF. DNA for the CDR3: TGCAGCGTTGCCTCAGACAGCTATGGCTACACCTTC. Based on the CDR3 plus reference TRBV29-1 and TRBJ1-2, the full variable domain is SAVISQKPSRDICQRGTSLTIQCQVDSQVTMMFWYRQQPGQSLTLIATANQGSEATYESGFVIDKFPISRPNLTFSTLTVSNMSPEDSSIYLCSVASDSYGYTFGSGTRLTVV.

This clonotype was found many times. CDR3 nucleotide sequence: TGCAGTGCTAGGGGACAGGGAGATCAGCCCCAGCATTTT. This gives the protein CSARGQGDQPQHF. The chain employs TRBV20-1 and TRBJ1-5, with 9 bases aligning to TRBD1. CDR3 length equals 13 residues. Germline-derived CDR1 and CDR2 are DFQATT and SNEGSKA (reference sequence). The trim removed 3 bases at V and 5 bases at J, leaving 2 bases unmatched.

The chain combines TRBV3-1 with TRBJ2-5, with unresolved D. The germline gives CDR1 LGHDT, CDR2 YNNKEL (reference sequence). The length of the CDR3 is 14 residues. The ends were cut back, 3 bases at V and 5 bases at J, with 13 bases in the middle. The CDR3 DNA reads as TGTGCCAGCAGCCATGATACGGTCAGGGAGACCCAGTACTTC. Its translation is CASSHDTVRETQYF.

This clonotype showed up many times. V is TRBV12-3 or TRBV12-4 and J is TRBJ1-2; 7 bases line up with TRBD1. J gave up 4 bases and V 6 bases, and 5 bases lay outside the gene matches. The CDR3 spans 13 residues. As DNA, the CDR3 is TGTGCCAGCAGCCCGGGACAGCTCTATGGCTACACCTTC. The encoded protein is CASSPGQLYGYTF.

The chain recombines TRBV6-2 or TRBV6-3 with TRBJ1-2; the D is unclear. The germline V gene encodes CDR1 MNHEY and CDR2 SVGEGT. There are 15 residues in the CDR3. Deletions cut 0 bases from V and 8 bases from J, with 16 bases between. The CDR3 sequence is CASSYSFRRREGYTF. The CDR3 nucleotides read TGTGCCAGCAGTTACTCGTTCCGGCGACGCGAAGGCTACACCTTC.

This clonotype was seen many times. The chain carries TRBV24-1 and TRBJ1-2; no reliable D call. V was cut by 4 bases and J by 6 bases, with 11 bases left in between. The CDR3 consists of 13 residues. Germline CDR1 and CDR2: KGHDR and SFDVKD. CDR3 DNA: TGTGCCACCAGTGAACAGACGGGCCATGGCTACACCTTC. Protein product: CATSEQTGHGYTF.

This clonotype was detected many times. In nucleotides, the CDR3 is TGTGCCAGCAGTTACTCTGTGGGGAACCAAGAGACCCAGTACTTC. This codes for CASSYSVGNQETQYF. This sequence joins TRBV6-5 and TRBJ2-5; the D is unclear. CDR3 length: 15 residues. Germline values: CDR1 MNHEY, CDR2 SVGAGI. V dropped 0 bases and J dropped 0 bases, with 8 bases sitting between them.

The rearrangement links TRBV3-1 to TRBJ2-2; the match to TRBD2 covers 8 bases. Germline lookup yields CDR1 LGHDT and CDR2 YNNKEL (reference sequence). V lost 2 bases, J lost 0 bases, and 5 bases stayed unmatched. There are 17 residues in the CDR3. The CDR3 nucleotides are TGTGCCAGCAGCCAAATGGCGGGAGGTCCGAACACCGGGGAGCTGTTTTTT. Residues: CASSQMAGGPNTGELFF.

This clonotype has a count of ten or more. The genes are TRBV6-1 and TRBJ2-2; the D gene is possibly TRBD1 (5 bases). CDR1 MNHNS and CDR2 SASEGT come from the germline V gene. Trimming left V 6 bases short and J 9 bases short, with 17 bases between. This CDR3 has 14 amino acids. As DNA, the CDR3 is TGTGCCAGCAGCTTGACAGCAACCCCTCGGGAGCTGTTTTTT. This encodes CASSLTATPRELFF.

This clonotype has a handful of counts. This rearrangement joins TRBV24-1 to TRBJ1-1; D perhaps matches TRBD1 (6 bases). Germline CDR1 reads KGHDR; CDR2 reads SFDVKD. The CDR3 extends over 15 amino acids. V was clipped by 2 bases and J by 3 bases, with 12 bases between them. The CDR3 DNA reads as TGTGCCACCAGTGATTCGTCAGGGGAGGACACTGAAGCTTTCTTT. Translation gives CATSDSSGEDTEAFF.

The sample holds many counts of this clonotype. The rearrangement links TRBV5-1 to TRBJ2-7; perhaps TRBD2 as D (6 bases). CDR1 and CDR2 (germline): SGHRS, YFSETQ. V gave up 5 bases and J gave up 3 bases, with 15 bases separating them. This CDR3 has 14 residues. The CDR3 nucleotides read TGCGCCAGCAGTTTCCGGGAGTTTGGCTACGAGCAGTACTTC. Its protein product is CASSFREFGYEQYF.

The V and J genes are TRBV3-1 and TRBJ2-7, with 7 bases lining up with TRBD2. The CDR3 sequence is 15 residues long. Losses at the gene ends were 0 bases for V and 2 bases for J; bases not matched to a gene: 4. The V gene's germline CDR1 is LGHDT and CDR2 YNNKEL (reference sequence). CDR3 loop: CASSQDGGVAYEQYF. The CDR3 DNA sequence: TGTGCCAGCAGCCAAGATGGGGGGGTCGCCTACGAGCAGTACTTC.

For this clonotype: This may be a read error: a much more frequent sequence differs by one nucleotide. The chain has TRBV10-1 and TRBJ2-7, with no clear D. V lost 11 bases to trimming and J lost 12 bases, with 17 bases between them. The V gene's germline CDR1 is WNHNN and CDR2 SYGVQD (reference sequence). CDR3 length equals 10 residues. The CDR3 sequence: CARSPNRTYF. Written as DNA, the CDR3 is TGCGCCCGGTCCCCCAATCGGACGTACTTC.

This clonotype came up many times. V usage is TRBV30 and J usage is TRBJ1-6; TRBD1 matches at 8 bases. With 1 base clipped from V and 7 bases from J, the junction kept 3 bases outside the gene matches. Germline values: CDR1 GTSNPN, CDR2 SVGIG (reference sequence). The CDR3 sequence is 14 residues long. CDR3 loop: CAWSGTGLNSPLHF. In DNA form, the CDR3 reads TGTGCCTGGAGTGGGACAGGGTTAAATTCACCCCTCCACTTT.

There are many counts of this clonotype. This rearrangement joins TRBV29-1 to TRBJ2-7; 10 nucleotides match TRBD2. CDR3 length: 13 amino acids. Germline V gene lookup returns CDR1 SQVTM and CDR2 ANQGSEA. The V and J ends lost 4 bases and 4 bases, in that order; junction bases with no gene match: 4. The CDR3 spells CSVGFSGRYEQYF. The CDR3 DNA reads TGCAGCGTTGGGTTTAGCGGGAGGTACGAGCAGTACTTC.

This clonotype was counted many times. The chain couples TRBV28 to TRBJ2-2, with 9 bases matching TRBD2. The CDR3 extends over 16 amino acids. V dropped 5 bases and J dropped 6; count of bases not matched to a gene: 10. CDR1 is MDHEN, CDR2 SYDVKM, per germline. The CDR3 sequence is CASSKIPSGTSGELFF. CDR3 coding DNA: TGTGCCAGCAGTAAAATCCCTAGCGGGACCTCCGGGGAGCTGTTTTTT.

There are many counts of this clonotype. Compared with germline, one end of the junction differs, possibly owing to a read error. The gene calls are TRBV2 and TRBJ2-7, with D tentatively TRBD2 (5 bases). Germline V CDR1 and CDR2: SNHLY, FYNNEI. The CDR3 runs to 14 residues. CDR3 protein: CASSEAGVVFKYVF. CDR3 nucleotide sequence: TGTGCCAGCAGTGAAGCGGGAGTAGTTTTCAAGTATGTCTTC.

A few counts support this clonotype. The chain joins TRBV4-2 to TRBJ2-3, with a weak D call TRBD1 (6 bases). The V end was cut by 0 bases, the J end by 3 bases, with 22 bases between. Germline CDR1 and CDR2: LGHNA and YNFKEQ. The CDR3 has 19 amino acids. Here the CDR3 DNA reads TGTGCCAGCAGCCAAGACGAAGGGAGACAGGTTCAGTGGACAGATACGCAGTATTTT. This codes for CASSQDEGRQVQWTDTQYF.

This clonotype was counted a few times. This chain connects TRBV12-3 or TRBV12-4 to TRBJ2-5; D unclear. There are 13 residues in the CDR3. V gave up 5 bases and J gave up 2 bases, with 9 bases separating them. CDR3 coding DNA: TGTGCCAGCAGTATCGCGCCTCAAGAGACCCAGTACTTC. Protein: CASSIAPQETQYF.

This clonotype was seen only a few times. The chain links TRBV9 to TRBJ2-7; the D is unclear. V lost 0 bases to trimming and J lost 6 bases, with 13 bases between them. The V gene's germline CDR1 is SGDLS and CDR2 YYNGEE. This CDR3 has 14 amino acids. CDR3 sequence reads: CASSVAQAASEQYF. CDR3 coding DNA: TGTGCCAGCAGCGTAGCTCAGGCGGCAAGCGAGCAGTACTTC.